This paragraph reports one T cell receptor (beta chain). Since a much larger clone is just one base distant, this may be a read error. Uncontrolled infection, other autoimmune disease, pregnancy and lactation each barred patients from inclusion. The data were obtained in a study of T cells in Graves' hyperthyroidism and ophthalmopathy. Authors of the study amplified TCR beta CDR3 regions from RNA transcripts. In the first-round RT-PCR of the TCR CDR3, the HTBI primer set was used. TCRdb called the multiplex PCR reads again in MiXCR, with one record for every CDR3 protein. The repertoire holds approximately 600,000 distinct CDR3 sequences, with about 17% as singletons. From germline, CDR1 is MNHNS and CDR2 SASEGT. This CDR3 contains 17 residues.

The source material was blood. This clonotype originated in a woman in her 30s with Graves' hyperthyroidism. The V and J genes are TRBV6-1 and TRBJ2-5; 13 nucleotides align to TRBD2. The better agreement between TRBJ2-1 and the DNA end casts doubt on the J call. CDR3 DNA: TGTGCCAGCAGTGATGTTAGGACTAGCGGGAGCCAAGAGACCCAGTTCTTC. Translated, it gives CASSDVRTSGSQETQFF.